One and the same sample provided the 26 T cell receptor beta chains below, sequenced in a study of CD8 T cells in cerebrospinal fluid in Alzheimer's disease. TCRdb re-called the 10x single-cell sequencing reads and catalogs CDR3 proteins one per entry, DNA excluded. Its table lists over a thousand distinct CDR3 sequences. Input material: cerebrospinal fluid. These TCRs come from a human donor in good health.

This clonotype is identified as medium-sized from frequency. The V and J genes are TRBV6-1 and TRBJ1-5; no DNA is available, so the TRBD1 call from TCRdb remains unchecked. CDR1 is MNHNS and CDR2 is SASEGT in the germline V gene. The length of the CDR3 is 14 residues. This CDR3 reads CASSEQGAWQPQHF.

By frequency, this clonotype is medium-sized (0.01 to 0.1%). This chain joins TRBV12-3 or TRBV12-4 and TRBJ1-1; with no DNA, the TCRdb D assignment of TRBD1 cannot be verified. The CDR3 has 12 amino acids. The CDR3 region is CASSGHYTEAFF.

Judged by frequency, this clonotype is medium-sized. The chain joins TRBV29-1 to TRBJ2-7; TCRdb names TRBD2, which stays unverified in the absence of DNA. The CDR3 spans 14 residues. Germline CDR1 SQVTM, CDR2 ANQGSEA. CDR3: CSVVWAQGLHEQYF.

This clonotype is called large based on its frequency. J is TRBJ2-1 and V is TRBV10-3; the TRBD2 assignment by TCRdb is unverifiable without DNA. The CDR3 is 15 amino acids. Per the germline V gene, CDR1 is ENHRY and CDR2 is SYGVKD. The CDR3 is CAIKASGEDYNEQFF.

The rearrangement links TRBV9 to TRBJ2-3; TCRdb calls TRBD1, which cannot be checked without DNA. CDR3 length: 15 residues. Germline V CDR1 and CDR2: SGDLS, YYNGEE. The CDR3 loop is CASSGRTGGTDTQYF.

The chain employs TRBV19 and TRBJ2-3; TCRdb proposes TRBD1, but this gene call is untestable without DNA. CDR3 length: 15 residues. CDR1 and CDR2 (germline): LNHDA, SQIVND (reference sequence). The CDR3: CASSASWAGENTQYF.

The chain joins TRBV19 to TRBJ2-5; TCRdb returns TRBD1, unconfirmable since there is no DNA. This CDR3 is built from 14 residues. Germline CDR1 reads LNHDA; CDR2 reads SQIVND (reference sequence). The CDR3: CASRSAGAWETQYF.

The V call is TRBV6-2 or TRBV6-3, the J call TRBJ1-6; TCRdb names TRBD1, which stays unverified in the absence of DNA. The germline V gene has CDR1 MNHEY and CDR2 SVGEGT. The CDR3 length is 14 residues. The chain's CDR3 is CASSLTGQNSPLHF.

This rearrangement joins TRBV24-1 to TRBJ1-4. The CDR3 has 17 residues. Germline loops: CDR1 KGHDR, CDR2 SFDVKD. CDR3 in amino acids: CATSDGTKQGFSEKLFF.

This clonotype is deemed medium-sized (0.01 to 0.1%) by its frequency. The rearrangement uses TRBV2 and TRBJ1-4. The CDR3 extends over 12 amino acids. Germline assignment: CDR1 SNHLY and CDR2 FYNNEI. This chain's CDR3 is CASSEAVGKLFF.

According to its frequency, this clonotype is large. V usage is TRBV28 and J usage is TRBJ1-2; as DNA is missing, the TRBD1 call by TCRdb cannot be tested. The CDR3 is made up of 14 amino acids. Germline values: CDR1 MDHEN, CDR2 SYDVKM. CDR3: CASSFGTGDYGYTF.

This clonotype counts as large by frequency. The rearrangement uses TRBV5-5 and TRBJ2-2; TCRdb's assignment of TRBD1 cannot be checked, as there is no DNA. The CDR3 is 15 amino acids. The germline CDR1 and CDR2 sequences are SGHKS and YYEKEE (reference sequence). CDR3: CASSSRGENTGELFF. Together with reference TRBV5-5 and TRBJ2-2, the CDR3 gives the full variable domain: DAGVTQSPTHLIKTRGQQVTLRCSPISGHKSVSWYQQVLGQGPQFIFQYYEKEERGRGNFPDRFSARQFPNYSSELNVNALLLGDSALYLCASSSRGENTGELFFGEGSRLTVL.

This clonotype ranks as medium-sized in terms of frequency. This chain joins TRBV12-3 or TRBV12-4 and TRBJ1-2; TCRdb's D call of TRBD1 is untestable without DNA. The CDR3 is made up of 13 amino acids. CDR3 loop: CASSPDRGGGYTF.

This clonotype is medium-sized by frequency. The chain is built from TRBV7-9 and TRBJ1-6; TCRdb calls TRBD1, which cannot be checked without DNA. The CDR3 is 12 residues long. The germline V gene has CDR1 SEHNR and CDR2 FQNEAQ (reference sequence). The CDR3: CASSPATGPLHF.

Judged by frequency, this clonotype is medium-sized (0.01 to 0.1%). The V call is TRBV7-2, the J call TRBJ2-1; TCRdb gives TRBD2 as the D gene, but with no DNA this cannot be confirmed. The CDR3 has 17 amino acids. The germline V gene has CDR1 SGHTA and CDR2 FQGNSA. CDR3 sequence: CASSFRTSGGALSEQFF.

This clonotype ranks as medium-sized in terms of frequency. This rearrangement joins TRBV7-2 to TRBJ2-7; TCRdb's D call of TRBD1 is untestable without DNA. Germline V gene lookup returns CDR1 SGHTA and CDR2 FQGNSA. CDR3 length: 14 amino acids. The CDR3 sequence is CASSWGGTGREQYF.

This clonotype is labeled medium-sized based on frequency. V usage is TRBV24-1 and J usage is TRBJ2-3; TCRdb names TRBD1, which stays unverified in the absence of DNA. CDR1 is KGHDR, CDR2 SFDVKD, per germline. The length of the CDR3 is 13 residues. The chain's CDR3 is CATRQGAVDTQYF.

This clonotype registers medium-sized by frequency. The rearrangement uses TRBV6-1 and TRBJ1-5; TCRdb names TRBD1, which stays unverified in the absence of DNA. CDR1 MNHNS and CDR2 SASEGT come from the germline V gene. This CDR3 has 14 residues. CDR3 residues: CASSTQGAGQPQHF.

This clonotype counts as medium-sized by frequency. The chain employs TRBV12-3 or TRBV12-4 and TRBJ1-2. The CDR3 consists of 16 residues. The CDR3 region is CASSQTRGLSGYGYTF.

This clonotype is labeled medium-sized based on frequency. The CDR3 spells CASSYSLLRGYEQYF. The genes are TRBV6-5 and TRBJ2-7; lacking DNA, the TRBD1 call made by TCRdb goes unchecked. CDR1 MNHEY and CDR2 SVGAGI come from the germline V gene. The CDR3 is 15 residues long.

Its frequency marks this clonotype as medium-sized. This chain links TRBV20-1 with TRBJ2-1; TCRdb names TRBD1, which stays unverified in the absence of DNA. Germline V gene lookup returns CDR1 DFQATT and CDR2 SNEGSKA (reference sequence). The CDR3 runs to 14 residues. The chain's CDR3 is CSALAQDGSNEQFF.

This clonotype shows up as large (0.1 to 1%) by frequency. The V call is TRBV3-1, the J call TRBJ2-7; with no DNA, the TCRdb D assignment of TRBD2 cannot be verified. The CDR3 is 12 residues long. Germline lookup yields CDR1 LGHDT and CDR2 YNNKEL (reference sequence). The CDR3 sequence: CASSPDYHEQYF.

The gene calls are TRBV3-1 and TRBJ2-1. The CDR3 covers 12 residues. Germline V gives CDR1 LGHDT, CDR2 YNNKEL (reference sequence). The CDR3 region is CASSLAMNEQFF.

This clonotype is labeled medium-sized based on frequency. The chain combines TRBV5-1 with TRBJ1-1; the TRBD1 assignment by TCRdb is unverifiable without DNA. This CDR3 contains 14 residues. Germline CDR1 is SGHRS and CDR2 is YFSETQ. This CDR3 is CASSDYRGNTEAFF.

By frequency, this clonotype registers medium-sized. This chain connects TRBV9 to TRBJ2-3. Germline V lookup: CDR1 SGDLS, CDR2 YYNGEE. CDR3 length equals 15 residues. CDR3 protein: CASSVVGVGTDTQYF. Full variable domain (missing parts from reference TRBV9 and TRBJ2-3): DSGVTQTPKHLITATGQRVTLRCSPRSGDLSVYWYQQSLDQGLQFLIQYYNGEERAKGNILERFSAQQFPDLHSELNLSSLELGDSALYFCASSVVGVGTDTQYFGPGTRLTVL.

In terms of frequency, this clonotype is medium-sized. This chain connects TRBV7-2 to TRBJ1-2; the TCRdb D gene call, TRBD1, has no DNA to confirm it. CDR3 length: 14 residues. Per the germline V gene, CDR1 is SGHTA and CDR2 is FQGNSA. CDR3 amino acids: CASSPQTGNYGYTF.